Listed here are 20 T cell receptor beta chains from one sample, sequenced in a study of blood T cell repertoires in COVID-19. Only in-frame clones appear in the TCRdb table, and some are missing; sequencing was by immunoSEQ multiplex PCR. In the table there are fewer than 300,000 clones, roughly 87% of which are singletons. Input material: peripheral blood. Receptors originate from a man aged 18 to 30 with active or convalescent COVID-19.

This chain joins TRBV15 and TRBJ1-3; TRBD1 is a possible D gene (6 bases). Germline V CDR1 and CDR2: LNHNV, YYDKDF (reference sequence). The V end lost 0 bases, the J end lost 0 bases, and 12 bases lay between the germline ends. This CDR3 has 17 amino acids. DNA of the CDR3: TGTGCCACCAGCAGAGATCTGTCAGGGGCCTCTGGAAACACCATATATTTT. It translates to CATSRDLSGASGNTIYF. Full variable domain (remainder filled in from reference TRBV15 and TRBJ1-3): DAMVIQNPRYQVTQFGKPVTLSCSQTLNHNVMYWYQQKSSQAPKLLFHYYDKDFNNEADTPDNFQSRRPNTSFCFLDIRSPGLGDTAMYLCATSRDLSGASGNTIYFGEGSWLTVV.

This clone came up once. CDR3 bases: TGTGCCAGCAGCCATAACCGGGACAAGGTACCCGGGGAGCTGTTTTTT. Encoded protein: CASSHNRDKVPGELFF. The chain is built from TRBV9 and TRBJ2-2; maybe TRBD1 (6 bases). V was clipped by 4 bases and J by 6 bases, with 19 bases between them. The CDR3 consists of 16 residues. The germline gives CDR1 SGDLS, CDR2 YYNGEE.

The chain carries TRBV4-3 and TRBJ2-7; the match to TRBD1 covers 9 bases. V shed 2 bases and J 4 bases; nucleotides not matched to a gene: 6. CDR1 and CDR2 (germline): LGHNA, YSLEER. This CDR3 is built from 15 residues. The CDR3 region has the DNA TGCGCCAGCAGCCAACAAGGACAGGGGTGGTACGAGCAGTACTTC. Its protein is CASSQQGQGWYEQYF.

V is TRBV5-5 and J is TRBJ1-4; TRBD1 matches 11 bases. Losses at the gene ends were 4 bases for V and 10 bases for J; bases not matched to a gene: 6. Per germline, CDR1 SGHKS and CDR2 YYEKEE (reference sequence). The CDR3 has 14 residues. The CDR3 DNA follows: TGTGCCAGCAGCCAGGACAGGGGGCAAGGAAAACTGTTTTTT. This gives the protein CASSQDRGQGKLFF.

The CDR3: CASSYWGGRGNQPQHF. The CDR3 DNA sequence: TGTGCCAGCAGTTACTGGGGGGGCAGAGGCAATCAGCCCCAGCATTTT. The chain links TRBV6-2 or TRBV6-3 to TRBJ1-5; D might be TRBD1 (6 bases). Germline CDR1 reads MNHEY; CDR2 reads SVGEGT. This CDR3 has 16 residues. V shed 1 base and J shed 2 bases, with 12 bases lying between them.

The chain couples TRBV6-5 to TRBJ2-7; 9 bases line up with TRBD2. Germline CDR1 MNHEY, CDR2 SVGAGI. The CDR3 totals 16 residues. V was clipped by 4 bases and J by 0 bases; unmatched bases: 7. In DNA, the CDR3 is TGTGCCAGCAGTTCCATTAGCGGGGGATTCTCCTACGAGCAGTACTTC. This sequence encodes CASSSISGGFSYEQYF.

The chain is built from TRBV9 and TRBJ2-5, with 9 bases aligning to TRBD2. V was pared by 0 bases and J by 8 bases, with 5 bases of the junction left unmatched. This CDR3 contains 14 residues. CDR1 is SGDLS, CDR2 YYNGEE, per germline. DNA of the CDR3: TGTGCCAGCAGCGTAGGACTAGCGGAAAAAACCCAGTACTTC. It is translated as CASSVGLAEKTQYF.

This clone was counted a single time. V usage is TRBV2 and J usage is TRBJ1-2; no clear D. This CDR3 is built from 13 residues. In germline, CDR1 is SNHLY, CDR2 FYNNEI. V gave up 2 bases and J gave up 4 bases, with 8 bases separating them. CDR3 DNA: TGTGCCAGCAGTGAAACACCCCTCTATGGCTACACCTTC. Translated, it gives CASSETPLYGYTF.

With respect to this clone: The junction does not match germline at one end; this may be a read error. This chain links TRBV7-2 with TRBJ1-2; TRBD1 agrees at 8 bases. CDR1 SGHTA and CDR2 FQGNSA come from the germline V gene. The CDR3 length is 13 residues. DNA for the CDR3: TGTGCCAGCAGCTTAAAACTTGGCCAGGGGGCCTCCTTC. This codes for CASSLKLGQGASF.

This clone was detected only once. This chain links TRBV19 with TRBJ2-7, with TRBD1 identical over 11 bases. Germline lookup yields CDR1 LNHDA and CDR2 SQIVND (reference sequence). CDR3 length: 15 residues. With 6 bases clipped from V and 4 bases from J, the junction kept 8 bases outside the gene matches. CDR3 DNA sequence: TGTGCCAGTAGCCCCCGGGACAGGGGGGCTTACGAGCAGTACTTC. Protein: CASSPRDRGAYEQYF.

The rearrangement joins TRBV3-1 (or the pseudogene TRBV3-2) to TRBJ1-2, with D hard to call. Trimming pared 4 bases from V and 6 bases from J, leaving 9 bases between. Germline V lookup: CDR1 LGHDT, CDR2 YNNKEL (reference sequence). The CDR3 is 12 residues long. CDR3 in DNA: TGTGCCAGCAGCCCGAGGAGCGATGGCTACACCTTC. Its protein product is CASSPRSDGYTF.

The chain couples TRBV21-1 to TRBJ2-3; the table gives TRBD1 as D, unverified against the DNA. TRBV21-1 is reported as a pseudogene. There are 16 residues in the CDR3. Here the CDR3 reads CASSKEGTGWTDTQYF. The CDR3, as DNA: TGTGCCAGCTCCAAAGAGGGGACAGGGTGGACAGATACGCAGTATTTT.

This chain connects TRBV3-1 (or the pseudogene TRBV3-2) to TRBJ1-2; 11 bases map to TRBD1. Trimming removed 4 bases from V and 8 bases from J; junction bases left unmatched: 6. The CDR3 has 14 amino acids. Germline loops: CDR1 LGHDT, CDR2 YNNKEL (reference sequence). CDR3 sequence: CASSLGQGAGGYTF. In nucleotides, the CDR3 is TGTGCCAGCAGCCTCGGACAGGGGGCAGGCGGCTACACCTTC.

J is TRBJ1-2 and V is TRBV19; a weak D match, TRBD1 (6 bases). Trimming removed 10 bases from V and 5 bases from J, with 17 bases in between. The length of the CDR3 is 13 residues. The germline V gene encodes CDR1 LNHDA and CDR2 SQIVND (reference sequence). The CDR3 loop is CATQGSRLYGYTF. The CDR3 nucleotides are TGTGCCACACAGGGATCACGGTTATATGGCTACACCTTC.

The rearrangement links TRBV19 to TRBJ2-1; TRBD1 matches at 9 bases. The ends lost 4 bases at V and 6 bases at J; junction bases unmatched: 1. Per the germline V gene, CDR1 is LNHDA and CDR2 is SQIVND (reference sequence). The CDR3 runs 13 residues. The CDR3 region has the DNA TGTGCCAGTAGTAGGGGACAGGGCAATGAGCAGTTCTTC. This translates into CASSRGQGNEQFF.

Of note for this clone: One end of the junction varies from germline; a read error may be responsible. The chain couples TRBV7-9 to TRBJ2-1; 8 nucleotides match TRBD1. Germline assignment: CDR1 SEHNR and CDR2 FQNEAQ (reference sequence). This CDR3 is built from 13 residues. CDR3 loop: CASSSMSPGQGVF. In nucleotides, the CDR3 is TGTGCCAGCAGCTCCATGTCCCCAGGACAGGGTGTCTTC.

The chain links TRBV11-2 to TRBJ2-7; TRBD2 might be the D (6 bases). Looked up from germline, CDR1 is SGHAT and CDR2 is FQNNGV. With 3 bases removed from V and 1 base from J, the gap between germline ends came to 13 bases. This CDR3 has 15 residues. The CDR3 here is CASSLGRGGSYEQYF. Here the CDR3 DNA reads TGTGCCAGCAGCTTGGGGCGTGGAGGGTCCTACGAGCAGTACTTC.

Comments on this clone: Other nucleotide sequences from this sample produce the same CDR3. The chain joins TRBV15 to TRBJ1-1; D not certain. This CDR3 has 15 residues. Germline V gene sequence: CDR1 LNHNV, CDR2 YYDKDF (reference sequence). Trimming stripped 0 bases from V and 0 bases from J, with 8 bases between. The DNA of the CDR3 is TGTGCCACCAGCAGAGATCGAGGGATGAACACTGAAGCTTTCTTT. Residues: CATSRDRGMNTEAFF.

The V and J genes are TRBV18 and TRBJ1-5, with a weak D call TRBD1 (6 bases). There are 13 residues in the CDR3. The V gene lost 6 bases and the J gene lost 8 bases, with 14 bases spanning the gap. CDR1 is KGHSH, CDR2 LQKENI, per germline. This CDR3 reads CASSTDRSEPQHF. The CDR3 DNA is TGTGCCAGCTCGACCGACAGGAGTGAGCCCCAGCATTTT.

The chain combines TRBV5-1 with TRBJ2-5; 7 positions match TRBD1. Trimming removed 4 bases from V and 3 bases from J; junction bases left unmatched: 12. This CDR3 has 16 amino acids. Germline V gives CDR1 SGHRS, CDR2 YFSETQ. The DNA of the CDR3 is TGCGCCAGCAGCAAGGGGGTCGGGACAGTAGAAGAGACCCAGTACTTC. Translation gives CASSKGVGTVEETQYF.